This TCR beta chain was identified during a study of shared clonotypes between healthy human individuals. This CDR3 has 14 residues. V lost 6 bases, J lost 6 bases, and 10 bases stayed unmatched. Germline V gene lookup returns CDR1 MNHEY and CDR2 SVGAGI. The data were produced by immunoSEQ multiplex PCR, yet TCRdb's version contains in-frame clones alone and is incomplete. Of roughly 1,000,000 clones in the sample, around three quarters were seen once. The source is a man between 18 and 35 years old in good health. Some clones in this sample may be carry-over from other donors' samples. V is TRBV6-5 and J is TRBJ2-7; 8 bases map to TRBD2. The material sequenced was memory CD4+ T cells from PBMCs. Subset described: CD45RA-negative fraction. For the CDR3, the DNA is TGTGCCAGCAGCCGCGCCGGGACTAGGGGCGAGCAGTACTTC. Its protein product is CASSRAGTRGEQYF.